One sample yielded the 24 T cell receptor beta chains listed below, sequenced in a study of blood T cell repertoires in COVID-19. Profiling relied on immunoSEQ multiplex PCR, and the TCRdb table lists in-frame clones only, not all of them. The repertoire includes approximately 360,000 clones, 90% of them detected once, and approximately 7% sits in the top ten. Sequencing used peripheral blood. The origin of the receptors is a man aged 18 to 30 with active or convalescent COVID-19.

This chain joins TRBV7-3 and TRBJ1-6; 9 bases map to TRBD1. This CDR3 contains 13 residues. Trimming at V came to 5 bases and at J to 9 bases, leaving 2 bases not matched to a gene. Germline CDR1 SGHTA, CDR2 FQGTGA. CDR3 sequence (DNA): TGTGCCAGCAGCCGGGACAGGGCTTCACCCCTCCACTTT. Protein: CASSRDRASPLHF.

The V gene is TRBV29-1, the J gene TRBJ2-7, with 8 bases lining up with TRBD1. From germline, CDR1 is SQVTM and CDR2 ANQGSEA. The CDR3 extends over 15 amino acids. Losses at the gene ends were 7 bases for V and 3 bases for J; bases not matched to a gene: 14. The CDR3, as DNA: TGCAGCGCGGGAGATTTTAGAGGACAGGGCTACGAGCAGTACTTC. Translated, it gives CSAGDFRGQGYEQYF.

This sequence joins TRBV5-1 and TRBJ1-4; no clear D gene. The CDR3 has 15 amino acids. Trimming removed 4 bases at V and 3 bases at J, with 13 bases between. From germline, CDR1 is SGHRS and CDR2 YFSETQ. DNA for the CDR3: TGCGCCAGCAGCGACGCCGGGAACCCTAATGAAAAACTGTTTTTT. It translates to CASSDAGNPNEKLFF.

The chain uses TRBV19 and TRBJ1-5, with 7 bases that match TRBD1. The CDR3 sequence is 15 residues long. V was clipped by 6 bases and J by 6 bases; unmatched bases: 11. The germline CDR1 and CDR2 sequences are LNHDA and SQIVND (reference sequence). In DNA form, the CDR3 reads TGTGCCAGTAGCGTAACAGGGGCGAATTTTCAGCCCCAGCATTTT. Its translation: CASSVTGANFQPQHF.

As regards this clone: A junction boundary mismatches the germline segment, possibly from a read error. The rearrangement links TRBV19 to TRBJ1-3; D gene uncertain. CDR3 length equals 13 residues. Germline assignment: CDR1 LNHDA and CDR2 SQIVND (reference sequence). This CDR3 is CASRIAPGNTIYF. In DNA, the CDR3 is TGTGCCAGTAGAATAGCTCCGGGAAACACCATATATTTT.

The V and J genes are TRBV7-9 and TRBJ1-5; 12 bases agree with TRBD1. The J segment lost 4 bases and the V segment lost 3 bases, leaving 7 bases of the junction unmatched. The CDR3 sequence is 17 residues long. Looked up from germline, CDR1 is SEHNR and CDR2 is FQNEAQ (reference sequence). For the CDR3, the DNA is TGTGCCAGCAGCTTGGGGGGACAGGGGGCATCGAATCAGCCCCAGCATTTT. Amino acid sequence: CASSLGGQGASNQPQHF.

This clone has just one count. The V and J genes are TRBV6-4 and TRBJ2-2; possibly TRBD1 for D (6 bases). Germline V gene sequence: CDR1 MRHNA, CDR2 SNTAGT. The germline V and J ends were trimmed by 6 bases and 7 bases, with 12 bases remaining between them. The CDR3 totals 13 residues. CDR3 protein: CASRETGNGELFF. CDR3 sequence (DNA): TGTGCCAGCAGGGAAACAGGGAACGGGGAGCTGTTTTTT.

This rearrangement joins TRBV18 to TRBJ2-5, with 8 bases aligning to TRBD1. Losses at the gene ends were 3 bases for V and 2 bases for J; bases not matched to a gene: 5. This CDR3 spans 15 amino acids. Germline assignment: CDR1 KGHSH and CDR2 LQKENI. DNA for the CDR3: TGTGCCAGCTCACCGGACAGGGTCTTTCAAGAGACCCAGTACTTC. This translates into CASSPDRVFQETQYF.

This chain joins TRBV15 and TRBJ2-3; 9 positions match TRBD2. This CDR3 region has 15 residues. Germline V gene sequence: CDR1 LNHNV, CDR2 YYDKDF (reference sequence). V trimming: 4 bases; J trimming: 8 bases; junction bases outside the gene matches: 10. The CDR3 region is CATSKGGGALATQYF. For the CDR3, the DNA is TGTGCCACCAGCAAAGGCGGGGGGGCCTTGGCTACGCAGTATTTT.

The CDR3: CASSLLTSGSGEQYF. The CDR3 region has the DNA TGTGCCAGCAGCTTACTGACTAGCGGGAGTGGCGAGCAGTACTTC. The V and J genes are TRBV7-8 and TRBJ2-7, with 12 bases identical to TRBD2. CDR3 length: 15 residues. The ends lost 2 bases at V and 6 bases at J; junction bases unmatched: 5. The germline V gene has CDR1 SGHVS and CDR2 FQNEAQ.

The CDR3 nucleotides are TGTGCCAGCAGTCGGGACAGGGGGGAAAAACTGTTTTTT. It is translated as CASSRDRGEKLFF. J is TRBJ1-4 and V is TRBV28; 11 nucleotides align to TRBD1. Germline V gene data show CDR1 as MDHEN and CDR2 as SYDVKM. After removal of 5 bases from V and 8 bases from J, the junction contained 1 base not matched to a gene. This CDR3 spans 13 amino acids.

This clone has only a few counts. The CDR3 is CASSEERVGSWNEQFF. CDR3 DNA sequence: TGTGCCAGCAGTGAAGAAAGGGTCGGGAGTTGGAATGAGCAGTTCTTC. V gene TRBV6-1 combines with J gene TRBJ2-1, with a possible D match to TRBD2 (6 bases). Germline CDR1 reads MNHNS; CDR2 reads SASEGT. The CDR3 runs to 16 residues. Trimming cost V 1 base and J 7 bases, with 17 bases left between them.

The rearrangement joins TRBV11-2 to TRBJ2-5, with 7 positions matching TRBD2. Germline CDR1 reads SGHAT; CDR2 reads FQNNGV. V shed 7 bases, J shed 4 bases, and the junction held 15 bases outside the gene matches. CDR3 size: 16 residues. CDR3 coding DNA: TGTGCCAGCACCAAATACGGGGGAGGGGCGGGAGAGACCCAGTACTTC. Protein: CASTKYGGGAGETQYF.

V gene TRBV18 combines with J gene TRBJ2-5; unclear D gene. Germline V CDR1 and CDR2: KGHSH, LQKENI. Trimming took 1 base from V and 5 from J, leaving 14 bases between them. This CDR3 is built from 15 residues. The CDR3 DNA is TGTGCCAGCTCACCACGCCAGGTTCCCCCGGAGACCCAGTACTTC. Amino acids: CASSPRQVPPETQYF. Supplemented by reference TRBV18 and TRBJ2-5, the full variable domain reads NAGVMQNPRHLVRRRGQEARLRCSPMKGHSHVYWYRQLPEEGLKFMVYLQKENIIDESGMPKERFSAEFPKEGPSILRIQQVVRGDSAAYFCASSPRQVPPETQYFGPGTRLLVL.

This rearrangement joins TRBV5-5 to TRBJ1-2; 9 bases line up with TRBD1. Germline trimming cut 4 bases from V and 0 bases from J; bases unmatched to any gene: 10. The V gene's germline CDR1 is SGHKS and CDR2 YYEKEE (reference sequence). The CDR3 runs to 17 residues. The CDR3 coding sequence is TGTGCCAGCAGCGGGAGGGACAGGGCCTCCCCTAACTATGGCTACACCTTC. Encoded protein: CASSGRDRASPNYGYTF.

The chain employs TRBV6-5 and TRBJ1-3, with a tentative D call TRBD1 (6 bases). The germline V gene has CDR1 MNHEY and CDR2 SVGAGI. CDR3 size: 14 residues. V lost 8 bases to trimming and J lost 3 bases, with 14 bases between them. The DNA for the CDR3 is TGTGCCAGCCGTCGGGGGGCTTATGGAAACACCATATATTTT. Its protein product is CASRRGAYGNTIYF.

V usage is TRBV27 and J usage is TRBJ2-1; unclear D gene. V dropped 5 bases and J dropped 6 bases, with 8 bases sitting between them. The germline V gene has CDR1 MNHEY and CDR2 SMNVEV (reference sequence). The CDR3 is 12 residues long. CDR3 protein: CASSPNFNEQFF. CDR3 nucleotides: TGTGCCAGCAGTCCCAACTTCAATGAGCAGTTCTTC.

Here the CDR3 DNA reads TGTGCCAGCAGCCGCCCCGGGGTGAACACTGAAGCTTTCTTT. Protein sequence: CASSRPGVNTEAFF. The rearrangement uses TRBV14 and TRBJ1-1; no reliable D call. This CDR3 has 14 residues. The germline V and J ends were trimmed by 4 bases and 0 bases, with 9 bases remaining between them. From germline, CDR1 is SGHDN and CDR2 FVKESK.

The chain links TRBV18 to TRBJ2-1; 12 nucleotides match TRBD2. V dropped 1 base and J dropped 3; count of bases not matched to a gene: 4. Germline-derived CDR1 and CDR2 are KGHSH and LQKENI. The CDR3 covers 17 residues. The CDR3 protein is CASSPRLAGDLYNEQFF. The DNA for the CDR3 is TGTGCCAGCTCACCACGACTAGCGGGGGACCTCTACAATGAGCAGTTCTTC. Together with reference TRBV18 and TRBJ2-1, the CDR3 gives the full variable domain: NAGVMQNPRHLVRRRGQEARLRCSPMKGHSHVYWYRQLPEEGLKFMVYLQKENIIDESGMPKERFSAEFPKEGPSILRIQQVVRGDSAAYFCASSPRLAGDLYNEQFFGPGTRLTVL.

The chain recombines TRBV4-1 with TRBJ2-7, with D perhaps matching TRBD2 (5 bases). The CDR3 spans 14 residues. Germline CDR1 and CDR2: MGHRA and YSYEKL. Trimming removed 2 bases at V and 3 bases at J, with 11 bases between. The CDR3 sequence is CASSQSLGSYEQYF. Written as DNA, the CDR3 is TGCGCCAGCAGCCAATCCCTTGGGAGCTACGAGCAGTACTTC.

This chain connects TRBV6-1 to TRBJ2-7; no reliable D call. The CDR3 is 15 amino acids. The V end lost 2 bases, the J end lost 0 bases, and 11 bases lay between the germline ends. Germline CDR1 is MNHNS and CDR2 is SASEGT. CDR3 protein: CASSEWAGVSYEQYF. CDR3 in DNA: TGTGCCAGCAGTGAATGGGCAGGCGTCTCCTACGAGCAGTACTTC.

The rearrangement joins TRBV4-1 to TRBJ1-1, with D perhaps TRBD1 (6 bases). The CDR3 length is 15 residues. V gave up 0 bases and J gave up 1 base, with 9 bases separating them. Germline V lookup: CDR1 MGHRA, CDR2 YSYEKL. This CDR3 reads CASSQDTDRNTEAFF. The DNA for the CDR3 is TGCGCCAGCAGCCAAGATACGGACAGGAACACTGAAGCTTTCTTT.

The V gene is TRBV6-5, the J gene TRBJ2-7; perhaps TRBD1 as D (5 bases). Trimming removed 2 bases from V and 3 bases from J, with 14 bases in between. Germline assignment: CDR1 MNHEY and CDR2 SVGAGI. This CDR3 is built from 15 residues. CDR3 residues: CASSYLGLDLYEQYF. CDR3 DNA: TGTGCCAGCAGTTACCTGGGGCTGGATCTCTACGAGCAGTACTTC.

The chain has TRBV7-9 and TRBJ1-1; 9 bases line up with TRBD1. The CDR3 is 14 residues long. Germline V gene data show CDR1 as SEHNR and CDR2 as FQNEAQ (reference sequence). The V and J ends lost 3 bases and 1 base, in that order; junction bases with no gene match: 0. For the CDR3, the DNA is TGTGCCAGCAGCTTGACAGGGGGGAACACTGAAGCTTTCTTT. Translating it yields CASSLTGGNTEAFF.